These 12 T cell receptor beta chains share one sample of origin, sequenced in a study of CD8 T cells in Susac syndrome. Random hexamers were used to reverse transcribe the RNA input (about 0.5 to 1 ug). TCRdb itself ran the immunoSEQ multiplex PCR reads through MiXCR, one entry per CDR3 protein. The repertoire holds roughly 220,000 distinct CDR3 sequences, with about 95% as singletons. The sequenced material came from CD4+ T cells from PBMCs. Receptors were obtained from a human donor with Susac syndrome.

The chain combines TRBV18 with TRBJ1-5; no definite D call. Trimming stripped 1 base from V and 0 bases from J, with 7 bases between. Germline lookup yields CDR1 KGHSH and CDR2 LQKENI. CDR3 length: 15 residues. The chain's CDR3 is CASSPLKGSNQPQHF. DNA for the CDR3: TGTGCCAGCTCACCACTAAAGGGTAGCAATCAGCCCCAGCATTTT.

The chain has TRBV2 and TRBJ1-2; D possibly corresponds to TRBD1 (6 bases). From germline, CDR1 is SNHLY and CDR2 FYNNEI. The CDR3 extends over 13 amino acids. V lost 7 bases and J lost 4, with 13 bases in between. The CDR3, as DNA: TGTGCCAGCAATCGGGGGCCTAGCTATGGCTACACCTTC. It yields the protein CASNRGPSYGYTF. The full variable domain, rest sourced from reference TRBV2 and TRBJ1-2, is EPEVTQTPSHQVTQMGQEVILRCVPISNHLYFYWYRQILGQKVEFLVSFYNNEISEKSEIFDDQFSVERPDGSNFTLKIRSTKLEDSAMYFCASNRGPSYGYTFGSGTRLTVV.

The chain recombines TRBV4-3 with TRBJ2-3, with TRBD2 identical over 8 bases. V lost 1 base and J lost 2; bases outside the gene matches: 5. The CDR3 has 16 residues. Germline CDR1 and CDR2: LGHNA and YSLEER. The CDR3 reads CASSQGSGGDTDTQYF. DNA of the CDR3: TGCGCCAGCAGCCAAGGATCCGGGGGGGACACAGATACGCAGTATTTT.

The genes are TRBV9 and TRBJ2-2, with D perhaps assigned TRBD1 or TRBD2 (5 bases each). V was trimmed by 5 bases and J by 7 bases, leaving 18 bases between them. CDR1 and CDR2 from the germline V gene are SGDLS and YYNGEE. CDR3 length: 15 amino acids. The CDR3 DNA reads as TGTGCCAGCAGGAGCTCCGGGGCAGTTGACGGGGAGCTGTTTTTT. As protein: CASRSSGAVDGELFF.

This chain links TRBV30 with TRBJ1-3, with D hard to call. Trimming left V 3 bases short and J 0 bases short, with 9 bases between. CDR3 length: 14 residues. Looked up from germline, CDR1 is GTSNPN and CDR2 is SVGIG (reference sequence). The CDR3: CAWSRNRSGNTIYF. The CDR3, as DNA: TGTGCCTGGAGCCGGAATCGCTCTGGAAACACCATATATTTT.

The chain combines TRBV2 with TRBJ2-7; tentative D call: TRBD1 (6 bases). Trimming removed 6 bases at V and 1 base at J, with 10 bases between. CDR1 and CDR2 (germline): SNHLY, FYNNEI. The CDR3 is made up of 13 amino acids. CDR3 nucleotide sequence: TGTGCCAGCAGAGACGACAGGTCCTACGAGCAGTACTTC. Translating gives CASRDDRSYEQYF.

The rearrangement uses TRBV7-9 and TRBJ2-4, with D possibly being TRBD1 (5 bases). The germline CDR1 and CDR2 sequences are SEHNR and FQNEAQ (reference sequence). The CDR3 length is 11 residues. With 8 bases removed from V and 15 bases from J, the gap between germline ends came to 17 bases. In DNA, the CDR3 is TGTGCCAGCTCCCTCCAAGGGGTTCCGTACTTC. It encodes CASSLQGVPYF.

This clonotype was seen only a few times. The CDR3 DNA follows: TGTGCCAGCAGTTATCGGCGGGAGCTGAACACTGAAGCTTTCTTT. Translation: CASSYRRELNTEAFF. This chain uses TRBV12-3 or TRBV12-4 with TRBJ1-1, with D unresolved. Trimming left V 4 bases short and J 0 bases short, with 12 bases between. The CDR3 runs 15 residues.

The V gene is TRBV10-3, the J gene TRBJ1-2; D may be TRBD1 (5 bases). V was pared by 4 bases and J by 6 bases, with 12 bases between. This CDR3 region has 13 residues. Germline CDR1 ENHRY, CDR2 SYGVKD. DNA for the CDR3: TGTGCCATCAGTGGACAACAGGACGATGGCTACACCTTC. Residues: CAISGQQDDGYTF.

CDR3 sequence: CSARDDKAGRTDTQYF. CDR3 nucleotide sequence: TGCAGTGCTAGAGATGATAAGGCGGGGCGCACAGATACGCAGTATTTT. The chain links TRBV20-1 to TRBJ2-3; a possible D gene is TRBD2 (6 bases). Germline CDR1 DFQATT, CDR2 SNEGSKA (reference sequence). The V end lost 0 bases, the J end lost 1 base, and 14 bases lay between the germline ends. This CDR3 has 16 amino acids.

In its sample, this clonotype was seen a few times. The rearrangement joins TRBV7-3 to TRBJ1-1; D uncertain. Trimming pared 0 bases from V and 3 bases from J, leaving 8 bases between. The germline V gene has CDR1 SGHTA and CDR2 FQGTGA. This CDR3 contains 14 residues. The CDR3 DNA is TGTGCCAGCAGCTTAACTGGCGGGGACACTGAAGCTTTCTTT. Its translation is CASSLTGGDTEAFF.

The chain combines TRBV3-1 with TRBJ1-3; D possibly corresponds to TRBD1 (6 bases). Trimming removed 1 base from V and 8 bases from J, with 9 bases in between. The CDR3 extends over 13 amino acids. CDR1 is LGHDT and CDR2 is YNNKEL in the germline V gene (reference sequence). CDR3 in DNA: TGTGCCAGCAGCCAAGTAGGGGGAGACACCATATATTTT. Translated, it gives CASSQVGGDTIYF.